This paragraph reports one TCR beta chain. The junction shows a germline mismatch at one end, possibly a read error. The CDR3 totals 14 residues. CDR1 and CDR2 from the germline V gene are GTSNPN and SVGIG (reference sequence). This entry is derived from a study of shared clonotypes between healthy human individuals. Sequencing of unsorted PBMC DNA was carried out using ten immunoSEQ deep assay plates. Generated by immunoSEQ multiplex PCR, the TCRdb table keeps only in-frame clones and is missing some. The repertoire holds fewer than 700,000 clones, with 70% to 80% as singletons. Nashville, Tennessee was home to all donors, who were Caucasian adults.

Sample: PBMCs. The origin of this receptor is a woman between 35 and 50 years old in good health. Some clones in this sample may be carry-over from other donors' samples. The genes are TRBV30 and TRBJ2-1, with 8 bases aligning to TRBD2. The CDR3 DNA is TGTGCCTGGACGGGGGGGAGTTACTACAATGAGCAGCTCTTC. Its translation: CAWTGGSYYNEQLF.